These T cell receptor beta chains were read from a single sample in a study of regulatory T cells in long-lasting Graves disease. TCRdb passed the multiplex PCR reads through MiXCR, listing each CDR3 protein once. The table has around 460,000 distinct CDR3 sequences, 20% to 25% seen once. This material consisted of peripheral blood mononuclear cells (PBMCs), taken when the disease was refractory, from a patient treated with antithyroid drugs. The receptor set was obtained from a female donor with Graves disease. CDR3s include the opening cysteine and the closing phenylalanine or tryptophan. Fields, in order: J gene, clone size, V gene, D gene, CDR3 protein, CDR3 DNA. The D gene is left open where the match is weak. Clone size, where shown, is once, few, many, or a class for clones that have expanded.

>TRBJ2-7|-|TRBV6-1|TRBD1
CAAASGGVTASYEQYF
TGTGCCGCAGCTTCAGGGGGCGTCACGGCCTCCTACGAGCAGTACTTC
>TRBJ2-2|many|TRBV7-2|TRBD2
CASSLGLAVAGELFF
TGTGCCAGCAGCTTAGGACTAGCGGTAGCCGGGGAGCTGTTTTTT
>TRBJ2-7|many|TRBV12-3/TRBV12-4|TRBD1
CASSIGQGLDEQYF
TGTGCCAGCAGTATTGGACAGGGGCTAGACGAGCAGTACTTC
>TRBJ1-5|few|TRBV20-1|TRBD1
CSASPGGEQPQHF
TGCAGTGCTAGTCCAGGGGGAGAACAGCCCCAGCATTTT
>TRBJ2-7|-|TRBV18|TRBD1
CASSPRGQGAYEQYF
TGTGCCAGCTCACCAAGGGGACAGGGAGCCTACGAGCAGTACTTC
>TRBJ2-2|few|TRBV7-9|TRBD2
CASSHLPGTSGTGELFF
TGTGCCAGCAGCCACCTCCCCGGGACTAGCGGGACCGGGGAGCTGTTTTTT
>TRBJ1-4|-|TRBV7-2|TRBD1
CASSVDRATNEKLFF
TGTGCCAGCAGCGTCGACAGGGCAACTAATGAAAAACTGTTTTTT
>TRBJ2-5|-|TRBV7-6|-
CASSLETRRETQYF
TGTGCCAGCAGCTTAGAGACTAGGCGGGAGACCCAGTACTTC
>TRBJ2-7|-|TRBV11-2|-
CASSLDRWGRGNSYEQYF
TGTGCCAGCAGCTTAGATCGATGGGGCCGGGGAAACTCCTACGAGCAGTACTTC
>TRBJ2-2|few|TRBV6-1|TRBD1
CASSTDRGYAGELFF
TGTGCCAGCAGTACGGACAGGGGGTACGCCGGGGAGCTGTTTTTT
>TRBJ1-2|many|TRBV28|TRBD1
CASSQTTGGRYGYTF
TGTGCCAGCAGCCAGACTACAGGGGGTCGGTACGGCTACACCTTC
>TRBJ1-1|many|TRBV30|-
CAWSGDRSSPAFF
TGTGCCTGGAGTGGGGACCGCTCATCCCCAGCTTTCTTT
>TRBJ2-2|few|TRBV19|-
CASSSHPPLRRANTGELFF
TGTGCCAGTAGTTCCCACCCCCCATTGAGGCGGGCGAACACCGGGGAGCTGTTTTTT
>TRBJ2-7|many|TRBV6-1|TRBD1
CASIDRGQSYEQYF
TGTGCCAGCATCGACCGGGGACAGAGCTACGAGCAGTACTTC
>TRBJ1-4|many|TRBV2|-
CASSDRGSGEKLFF
TGTGCCAGCAGTGATCGGGGTTCCGGTGAAAAACTGTTTTTT
>TRBJ2-7|many|TRBV2|-
CASDSRLSIYSYEQYF
TGTGCCAGCGATTCCAGGTTATCAATCTACTCCTACGAGCAGTACTTC
>TRBJ1-1|-|TRBV29-1|TRBD1
CSVSPGQGDRNTEAFF
TGCAGCGTTAGCCCGGGACAGGGGGATCGGAACACTGAAGCTTTCTTT
>TRBJ2-3|-|TRBV7-2|-
CASSLAVPRTDTQYF
TGTGCCAGCAGCTTAGCGGTTCCGCGCACAGATACGCAGTATTTT
>TRBJ1-1|few|TRBV13|-
CASSQEGQLNTEAFF
TGTGCCAGCAGCCAAGAGGGACAACTGAACACTGAAGCTTTCTTT
>TRBJ1-2|many|TRBV13|-
CASSGVQDNYGYTF
TGTGCCAGCAGCGGCGTTCAGGATAACTATGGCTACACCTTC
>TRBJ1-1|many|TRBV7-2|-
CASSRLGDVGSGLAFF
TGTGCCAGCAGCCGATTGGGGGATGTAGGATCGGGGCTTGCTTTCTTT
>TRBJ2-3|-|TRBV6-1|TRBD1
CASTRSRGLGDTQYF
TGTGCCAGCACTCGGTCGAGGGGGCTGGGAGATACGCAGTATTTT
>TRBJ2-1|many|TRBV28|TRBD2
CASTSGLAGVREQFF
TGTGCCAGCACCTCGGGACTAGCGGGAGTAAGGGAGCAGTTCTTC
>TRBJ2-4|few|TRBV28|TRBD2
CASSGPGLDAKNIQYF
TGTGCCAGCAGTGGACCGGGACTAGACGCCAAAAACATTCAGTACTTC
>TRBJ1-5|-|TRBV19|TRBD1
CASKRGQGRRPQHF
TGTGCCAGTAAAAGGGGACAGGGTAGACGGCCCCAGCATTTT
>TRBJ1-5|many|TRBV6-5|-
CASSYSGQGKLPQHF
TGTGCCAGCAGTTACTCGGGCCAGGGGAAATTGCCCCAGCATTTT
>TRBJ1-1|many|TRBV10-3|TRBD1
CAISGQGNTEAFF
TGTGCCATCAGTGGACAGGGGAACACTGAAGCTTTCTTT
>TRBJ1-6|-|TRBV19|-
CATSMGNSPLHF
TGTGCCACCTCGATGGGAAATTCACCCCTCCACTTT
>TRBJ2-7|few|TRBV14|-
CASSLTVGSPQDEQYF
TGTGCCAGCAGCTTAACAGTGGGATCCCCCCAGGACGAGCAGTACTTC
>TRBJ1-1|few|TRBV6-1|-
CASSETSGVNTEAFF
TGTGCCAGCAGCGAAACTTCAGGGGTGAACACTGAAGCTTTCTTT
>TRBJ1-1|-|TRBV29-1|TRBD1
CSVGGQGGNTEAFF
TGCAGCGTTGGAGGACAGGGGGGGAACACTGAAGCTTTCTTT
>TRBJ1-1|many|TRBV9|-
CASSGTVHTEAFF
TGTGCCAGCAGCGGAACCGTACACACTGAAGCTTTCTTT
>TRBJ2-5|many|TRBV11-3|-
CASSPPRGAETQYF
TGTGCCAGCAGCCCCCCAAGGGGGGCGGAGACCCAGTACTTC
>TRBJ2-7|many|TRBV11-3|-
CASSLGGSDEQYF
TGTGCCAGCAGCTTAGGGGGCTCGGACGAGCAGTACTTC
>TRBJ2-2|-|TRBV11-3|-
CASSSKGYTGELFF
TGTGCCAGCAGCTCCAAAGGTTACACCGGGGAGCTGTTTTTT
>TRBJ2-7|many|TRBV5-1|-
CASSLGGVVYEQYF
TGCGCCAGCAGCTTGGGGGGAGTGGTGTACGAGCAGTACTTC
>TRBJ1-5|many|TRBV28|-
CASSGGRFYSNQPQHF
TGTGCCAGCAGTGGGGGACGGTTTTATAGCAATCAGCCCCAGCATTTT
>TRBJ1-6|few|TRBV27|-
CASWSFRGKGSSPLHF
TGTGCCAGCTGGTCCTTTCGGGGGAAAGGGAGTTCACCCCTCCACTTT
>TRBJ2-7|-|TRBV20-1|-
CSASGGGSEQYF
TGCAGTGCTAGTGGCGGAGGAAGCGAGCAGTACTTC
>TRBJ2-3|-|TRBV20-1|TRBD2
CSAGRASGSTDTQYF
TGCAGTGCTGGCAGGGCTAGCGGGAGTACAGATACGCAGTATTTT
>TRBJ2-5|many|TRBV29-1|-
CSVNTQETQYF
TGCAGCGTTAACACCCAAGAGACCCAGTACTTC
>TRBJ2-3|-|TRBV5-1|-
CASSLSSSGTDTQYF
TGCGCCAGCAGCTTGTCGTCTAGCGGCACAGATACGCAGTATTTT
>TRBJ2-7|-|TRBV19|-
CASKPSAASSREQYF
TGTGCCAGTAAGCCTAGCGCGGCTAGCTCCCGCGAGCAGTACTTC
>TRBJ2-7|many|TRBV28|-
CASSGSPDYQQYF
TGTGCCAGCAGCGGATCCCCTGACTACCAGCAGTACTTC
>TRBJ1-5|-|TRBV6-5|-
CASSYRGGMEPQHF
TGTGCCAGCAGTTACAGGGGGGGAATGGAGCCCCAGCATTTT
>TRBJ1-2|-|TRBV12-3/TRBV12-4|-
CASSFSQNYGYTF
TGTGCCAGCAGTTTTAGTCAGAACTATGGCTACACCTTC
>TRBJ1-2|few|TRBV20-1|TRBD1
CSARDMFTGVTYGYTF
TGCAGTGCTAGAGATATGTTCACAGGGGTTACCTATGGCTACACCTTC
>TRBJ2-4|-|TRBV4-3|-
CASSQDSGIRRAKNIQYF
TGCGCCAGCAGCCAAGATTCAGGGATCCGACGCGCAAAAAACATTCAGTACTTC
>TRBJ2-5|many|TRBV27|TRBD1
CASSMTGDWEETQYF
TGTGCCAGCAGTATGACAGGGGATTGGGAAGAGACCCAGTACTTC
>TRBJ2-1|many|TRBV7-9|-
CASSFASYNEQFF
TGTGCCAGCAGCTTTGCTTCCTACAATGAGCAGTTCTTC
>TRBJ1-2|-|TRBV28|-
CASSGDQGLGGYTF
TGTGCCAGCAGTGGGGATCAGGGGTTAGGCGGCTACACCTTC
>TRBJ1-6|many|TRBV11-2|-
CASSPISGRYNSPLHF
TGTGCCAGCAGCCCAATATCGGGACGTTATAATTCACCCCTCCACTTT
>TRBJ2-5|-|TRBV4-3|-
CASSQAGWAWETQYF
TGCGCCAGCAGCCAAGCCGGATGGGCGTGGGAGACCCAGTACTTC
>TRBJ1-5|many|TRBV20-1|-
CSARPTEGGNQPQHF
TGCAGTGCTAGACCAACAGAGGGAGGCAATCAGCCCCAGCATTTT
>TRBJ2-1|-|TRBV6-2/TRBV6-3|TRBD2
CASSPDGTSGRALSYNEQFF
TGTGCCAGCAGTCCCGACGGGACTAGCGGGAGGGCCCTCTCCTACAATGAGCAGTTCTTC